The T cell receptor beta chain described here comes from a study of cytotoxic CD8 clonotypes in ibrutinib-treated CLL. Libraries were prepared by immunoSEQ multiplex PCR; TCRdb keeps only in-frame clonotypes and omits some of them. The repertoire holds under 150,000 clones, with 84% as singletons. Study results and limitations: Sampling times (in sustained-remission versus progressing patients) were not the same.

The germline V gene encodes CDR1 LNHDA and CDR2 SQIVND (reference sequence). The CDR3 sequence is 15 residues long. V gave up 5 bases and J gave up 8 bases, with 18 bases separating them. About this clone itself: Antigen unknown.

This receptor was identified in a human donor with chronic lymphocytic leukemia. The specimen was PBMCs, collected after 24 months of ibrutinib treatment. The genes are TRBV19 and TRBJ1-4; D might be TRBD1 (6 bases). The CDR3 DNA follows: TGTGCCAGTAGTCCGTTGCAGGGGCGGGGAGAAAAACTGTTTTTT. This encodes CASSPLQGRGEKLFF.